The sample holds a few counts of the clone carrying this T cell receptor (beta chain). Its target is unknown. The data were obtained in a study of beta chain features in type 1 diabetes. Study-level findings and limits: All four CD4+ subsets of Type 1 diabetes patients contained TCRB CDR3s that were moderately but significantly shorter. An over-representation of cells with high TCR expression could result from cDNA sequencing.

The sequenced template was cDNA made from the entire isolated RNA. Measured with immunoSEQ multiplex PCR; TCRdb has only the in-frame clones, and not every one. The sample contains hundreds of thousands of clones, more than 13% of which appear only once. CDR1 and CDR2 (germline): LGHNA, YNFKEQ. The CDR3 loop spans 15 amino acids. The ends were cut back, 0 bases at V and 2 bases at J, with 10 bases in the middle. The TCR comes from a man between 18 and 35 years old with type 1 diabetes. This chain connects TRBV4-2 to TRBJ2-5; no clear D gene. Sequenced material: naive CD4+ T cells from blood. The CDR3 nucleotides read TGTGCCAGCAGCCAAGATATCGGACGACAAGAGACCCAGTACTTC. As protein: CASSQDIGRQETQYF.